These T cell receptor beta chains were read from a single sample in a study of cytomegalovirus exposure and HLA in healthy donors. Sequenced by immunoSEQ multiplex PCR; TCRdb stores in-frame clones only, minus some. The sample has 98,000 or so clones; roughly 78% are singletons. Sequencing used PBMCs. The receptors stem from a woman in her forties in good health and CMV-seronegative. Both conserved end residues are part of each CDR3. The order of the fields is J gene, D gene, clone size, V gene, CDR3 DNA, CDR3 protein. A D gene is named only where the DNA matches it firmly. Expanded clones are given a class, and other clones once, few, many or no size at all.

TRBJ1-1 | TRBD1 | - | TRBV6-5 | TGTGCCAGCAGCTTCCGGACAGGGGCTGAAGCTTTCTTT | CASSFRTGAEAFF
TRBJ1-2 | TRBD1 | - | TRBV6-5 | TGTGCCAGCAGTGATACAGGGGAAGGGTATGGCTACACCTTC | CASSDTGEGYGYTF
TRBJ2-6 | - | - | TRBV7-8 | TGTGCCAGCAGCCCGAGGCGGCTGCCCGGGGCCAACGTCCTGACTTTC | CASSPRRLPGANVLTF
TRBJ1-3 | TRBD1 | - | TRBV28 | TGTGCCAGCATAGCTTCACAGGGGGCTCGTGGAAACACCATATATTTT | CASIASQGARGNTIYF
TRBJ2-4 | - | - | TRBV27 | TGTGCCAGCAGTTCTCCTCGGCGGGGGCAGGCCAAAAACATTCAGTACTTC | CASSSPRRGQAKNIQYF
TRBJ2-3 | TRBD2 | - | TRBV4-2 | TGTGCCAGCAGCAAAACCCACAGCGGGAGCACTACAGATACGCAGTATTTT | CASSKTHSGSTTDTQYF
TRBJ1-1 | - | - | TRBV28 | TGTGCCAGCAGTTCCAGGGTAACTGAAGCTTTCTTT | CASSSRVTEAFF
TRBJ2-7 | TRBD1 | once | TRBV6-6 | TGTGCCAGCAGTTACATGACAGGGAACTACGAGCAGTACTTC | CASSYMTGNYEQYF
TRBJ1-1 | - | - | TRBV18 | TGTGCCAGCTCACCACCAGGCGGGACTGAAGCTTTCTTT | CASSPPGGTEAFF
TRBJ2-2 | TRBD1 | - | TRBV25-1 | TGTGCCAGCAGTGGACGGGACAGGGTGGGGGAGCTGTTTTTT | CASSGRDRVGELFF
TRBJ1-4 | - | once | TRBV9 | TGTGCCAGCAGCGTCGAAGGGGGAATTAATGAAAAACTGTTTTTT | CASSVEGGINEKLFF
TRBJ2-1 | TRBD2 | - | TRBV5-8 | TGTGCCAGCAGAGCTGTGGCGGGAGTGCGGCACAATGAGCAGTTCTTC | CASRAVAGVRHNEQFF
TRBJ1-1 | - | - | TRBV9 | TGTGCCAGCAGCGTGGGAAGGCTAGCCACTGAAGCTTTCTTT | CASSVGRLATEAFF
TRBJ1-1 | - | few | TRBV9 | TGTGCCAGCGGCGACAGGTTAGGGACTGAAGCTTTCTTT | CASGDRLGTEAFF
TRBJ1-1 | - | - | TRBV20-1 | TGCAGTGCTAGAGGACTCACTGAAGCTTTCTTT | CSARGLTEAFF
TRBJ2-7 | TRBD2 | - | TRBV7-9 | TGTGCCAGCAGCCCCGGACTAGCGGGGTCCCTAGCGACGCTGTACTTC | CASSPGLAGSLATLYF
TRBJ2-3 | - | - | TRBV30 | TGTGCCTGGTTGGGGCGCACAGATACGCAGTATTTT | CAWLGRTDTQYF
TRBJ2-7 | TRBD2 | - | TRBV19 | TGTGCCAGTTCCCCCCTAGCGGACTCCTACGAGCAGTACTTC | CASSPLADSYEQYF
TRBJ2-1 | - | few | TRBV19 | TGTGCCAGTAGTACGCGGGTCTACAATGAGCAGTTCTTC | CASSTRVYNEQFF
TRBJ2-1 | - | - | TRBV28 | TGTGCCAGCAGTTGCCCCCGAGAGGGCGTTAATGAGCAGTTCTTC | CASSCPREGVNEQFF
TRBJ2-7 | - | - | TRBV2 | TGTGCCAGCAAGAGTTACCTGCCAGGCCACGAGCAGTACTTC | CASKSYLPGHEQYF
TRBJ1-1 | - | - | TRBV5-6 | TGTGCCAGCAGCTTAGGGGCCTGGGAAAACACTGAAGCTTTCTTT | CASSLGAWENTEAFF
TRBJ1-2 | - | - | TRBV19 | TGTGCCAGTAGTATGGGGCGGGGCACAGAAGAAAATGGCTACACCTTC | CASSMGRGTEENGYTF
TRBJ2-3 | - | - | TRBV4-3 | TGCGCCAGCAGTCAAATGGGGAAGGGGCCGCCCCCAACGCAGTATTTT | CASSQMGKGPPPTQYF
TRBJ2-2 | - | - | TRBV18 | TGTGCCAGCTCCCTATTTAGGGGCACCGGGGAGCTGTTTTTT | CASSLFRGTGELFF
TRBJ2-4 | - | - | TRBV19 | TGTGCCAGTAGTACCCAGTCTGGGGGGAGTAACATTCAGTACTTC | CASSTQSGGSNIQYF
TRBJ2-1 | TRBD1 | - | TRBV7-2 | TGTGCCAGCAGCTTATCTCACGGGACAGGGTACAATGAGCAGTTCTTC | CASSLSHGTGYNEQFF
TRBJ2-3 | - | - | TRBV7-2 | TGTGCCAGCAGCCCAGATTGGGGCTTGAATACGCAGTATTTT | CASSPDWGLNTQYF
TRBJ2-1 | TRBD2 | - | TRBV7-2 | TGTGCCAGCAGTTTGGGGCTAGCGGAATACAATGAGCAGTTCTTC | CASSLGLAEYNEQFF
TRBJ1-5 | - | - | TRBV21-1 | TGTGCCAGCAGAAGGAGTTTCACAGGGGGCAAAGGTATAAATCAGCCCCAGCATTTT | CASRRSFTGGKGINQPQHF
TRBJ1-4 | TRBD1 | once | TRBV7-8 | TGTGCCAGCAGCTTTACCACAGGGGGCAGAAGTGAAAAACTGTTTTTT | CASSFTTGGRSEKLFF
TRBJ2-1 | - | - | TRBV9 | TGTGCCAGCAGCCCCCCCTCCAATGAGCAGTTCTTC | CASSPPSNEQFF
TRBJ1-2 | TRBD1 | - | TRBV7-2 | TGCGCCAGCAGCCAAGGGACAGGGGATGGCTACACCTTC | CASSQGTGDGYTF
TRBJ1-4 | TRBD1 | - | TRBV6-6 | TGTGCCAGCGCCCAACAGGGGGCAACTAATGAAAAACTGTTTTTT | CASAQQGATNEKLFF
TRBJ2-1 | - | - | TRBV7-2 | TGTGCCAGCAGCTCAAGGTCCTCCGGAGGTGATGAGCAGTTCTTC | CASSSRSSGGDEQFF
TRBJ2-5 | - | - | TRBV4-1 | TGCGCCACCCAATCCGCACCCCGAGGGGGAGAGACCCAGTACTTC | CATQSAPRGGETQYF
TRBJ2-5 | - | - | TRBV27 | TGTGCCAGCAGCCCTAGCGCCCGGGGGGAGACCCAGTACTTC | CASSPSARGETQYF
TRBJ1-3 | - | - | TRBV28 | TGTGCCAGCAGTTCCCCGAGTACTGGAAACACCATATATTTT | CASSSPSTGNTIYF
TRBJ1-2 | - | - | TRBV28 | TGTGCCAGCAGTTTAAGGGTGATAGGGGTCTTTGCTGATTATGGCTACACCTTC | CASSLRVIGVFADYGYTF
TRBJ1-5 | TRBD1 | - | TRBV4-1 | TGCGCCAGCAGCCAAGGACAGGGTAACAGGGAGCCCCAGCATTTT | CASSQGQGNREPQHF
TRBJ2-7 | TRBD2 | once | TRBV5-4 | TGTGCCAGCAGCTTGACGGGGGGCTACGAGCAGTACTTC | CASSLTGGYEQYF
TRBJ1-6 | - | - | TRBV5-6 | TGTGCCAGCAGCTTGGCGGCGCTACAGCCCCCCTCATTT | CASSLAALQPPSF
TRBJ2-7 | TRBD1 | - | TRBV7-2 | TGTGCCAGCAGCGGGACAGGGATCTACGAGCAGTACTTC | CASSGTGIYEQYF